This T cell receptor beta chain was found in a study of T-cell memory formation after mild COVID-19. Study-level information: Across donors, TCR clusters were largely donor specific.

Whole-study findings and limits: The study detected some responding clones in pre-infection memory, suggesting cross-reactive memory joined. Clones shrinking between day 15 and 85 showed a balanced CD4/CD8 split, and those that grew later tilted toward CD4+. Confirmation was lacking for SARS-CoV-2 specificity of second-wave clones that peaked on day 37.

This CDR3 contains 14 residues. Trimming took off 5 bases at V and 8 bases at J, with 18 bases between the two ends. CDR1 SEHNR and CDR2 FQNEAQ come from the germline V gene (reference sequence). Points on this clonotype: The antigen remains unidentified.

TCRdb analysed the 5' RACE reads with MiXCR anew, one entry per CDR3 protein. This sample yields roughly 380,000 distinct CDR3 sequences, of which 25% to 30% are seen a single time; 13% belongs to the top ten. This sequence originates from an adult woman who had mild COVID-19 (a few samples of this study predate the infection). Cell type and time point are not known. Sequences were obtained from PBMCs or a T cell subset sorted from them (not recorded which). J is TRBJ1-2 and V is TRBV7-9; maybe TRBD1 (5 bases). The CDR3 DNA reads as TGTGCCAGCAGCGCTCATCGGGGCGGCTCCGGCTACACCTTC. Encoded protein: CASSAHRGGSGYTF. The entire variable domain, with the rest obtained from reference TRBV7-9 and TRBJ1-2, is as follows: DTGVSQNPRHKITKRGQNVTFRCDPISEHNRLYWYRQTLGQGPEFLTYFQNEAQLEKSRLLSDRFSAERPKGSFSTLEIQRTEQGDSAMYLCASSAHRGGSGYTFGSGTRLTVV.